This T cell receptor (beta chain) was sequenced in a study of T cells in localized non-small cell lung cancer. This clone was seen at least ten times. What it binds is unknown. CDR3 length: 16 amino acids. Germline V gene sequence: CDR1 SGHNT, CDR2 YENEEA. The V gene end was trimmed by 2 bases and the J gene end by 4 bases; junction bases not matched to a gene: 4. Study-level points and caveats: Only one tumor region went through sequencing, so heterogeneity may still be there. Those with higher blood T cell density had longer overall survival. Out of the top 100 tumor clones, a median about 57 were seen in adjacent lung. Adjacent uninvolved lung tissue had the highest T cell clonality, exceeding tumor.

Method: immunoSEQ multiplex PCR; TCRdb's copy keeps in-frame clones and lacks some. The sample contains about 14,000 clones, 28% of which appear only once. The sequence derives from a female donor at least 60 years old with stage I lung adenocarcinoma. The chain couples TRBV11-3 to TRBJ2-7; TRBD2 matches at 14 bases. The sample consisted of lung tumor tissue, taken before any cancer treatment. CDR3 residues: CASSLRLAGGLYEQYF. The CDR3 DNA follows: TGTGCCAGCAGCTTACGACTAGCGGGGGGGCTGTACGAGCAGTACTTC.